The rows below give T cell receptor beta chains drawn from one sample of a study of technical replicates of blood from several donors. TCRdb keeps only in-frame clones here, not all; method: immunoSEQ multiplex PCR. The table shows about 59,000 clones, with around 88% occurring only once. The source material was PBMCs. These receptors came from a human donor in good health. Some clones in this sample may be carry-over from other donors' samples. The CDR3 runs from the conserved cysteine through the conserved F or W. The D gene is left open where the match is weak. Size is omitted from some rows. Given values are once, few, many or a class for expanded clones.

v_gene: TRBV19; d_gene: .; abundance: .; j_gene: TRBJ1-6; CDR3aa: CASSPGDNYNSPLHF; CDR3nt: TGTGCCAGTAGTCCTGGGGACAATTATAATTCACCCCTCCACTTT
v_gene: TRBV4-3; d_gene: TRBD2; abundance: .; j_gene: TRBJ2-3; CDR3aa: CASSRLAGAGTDTQYF; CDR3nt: TGCGCCAGCAGCCGCTTAGCGGGGGCTGGCACAGATACGCAGTATTTT
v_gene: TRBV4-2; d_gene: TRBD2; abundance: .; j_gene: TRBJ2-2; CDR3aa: CASSPPGLEFTGELFF; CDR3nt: TGTGCCAGCAGCCCTCCGGGACTAGAATTCACCGGGGAGCTGTTTTTT
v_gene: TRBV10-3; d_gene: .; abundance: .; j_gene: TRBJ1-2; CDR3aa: CAISESSTNYGYTF; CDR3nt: TGTGCCATCAGTGAGTCGTCGACAAACTATGGCTACACCTTC
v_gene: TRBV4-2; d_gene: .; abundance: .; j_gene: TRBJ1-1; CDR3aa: CASSQDGGDRGF; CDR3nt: TGTGCCAGCAGCCAAGATGGCGGGGACCGAGGGTTT
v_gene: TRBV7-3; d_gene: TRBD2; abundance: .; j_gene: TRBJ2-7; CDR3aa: CASSSREGGEQYF; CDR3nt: TGTGCCAGCAGCTCAAGGGAGGGAGGCGAGCAGTACTTC
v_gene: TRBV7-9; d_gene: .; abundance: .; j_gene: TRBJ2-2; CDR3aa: CASSFHSGNTGELFF; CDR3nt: TGTGCCAGCAGCTTCCATAGCGGGAACACCGGGGAGCTGTTTTTT
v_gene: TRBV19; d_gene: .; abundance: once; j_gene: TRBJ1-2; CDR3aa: CASSRDGGYGYTF; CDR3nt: TGTGCCAGTAGCCGGGACGGGGGTTATGGCTACACCTTC
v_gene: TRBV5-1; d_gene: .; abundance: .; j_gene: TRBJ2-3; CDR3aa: CASHSTGTDTQYF; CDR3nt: TGCGCCAGCCACTCCACGGGCACAGATACGCAGTATTTT
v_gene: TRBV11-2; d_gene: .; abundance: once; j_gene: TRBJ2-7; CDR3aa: CASSLDTRIYEQYF; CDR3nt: TGTGCCAGCAGCTTAGATACGAGGATCTACGAGCAGTACTTC
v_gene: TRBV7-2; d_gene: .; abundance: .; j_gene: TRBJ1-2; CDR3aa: CASSLSQDGGYTF; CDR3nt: TGTGCCAGCAGCTTAAGTCAGGATGGAGGCTACACCTTC
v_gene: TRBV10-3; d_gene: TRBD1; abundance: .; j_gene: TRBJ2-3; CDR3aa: CAIRQQGAPDTQYF; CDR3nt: TGTGCCATCAGACAACAGGGGGCCCCAGATACGCAGTATTTT
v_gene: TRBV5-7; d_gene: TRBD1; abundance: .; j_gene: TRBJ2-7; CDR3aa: CASSLRRQGGTYEQYF; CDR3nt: TGTGCCAGCAGCTTAAGGAGACAGGGGGGTACTTACGAGCAGTACTTC
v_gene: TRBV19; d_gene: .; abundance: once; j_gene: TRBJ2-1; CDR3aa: CASTRGPGEQFF; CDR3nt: TGTGCTTCTACCAGGGGCCCCGGGGAGCAGTTCTTC
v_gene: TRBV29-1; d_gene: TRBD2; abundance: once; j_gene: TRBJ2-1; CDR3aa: CSVEGGSGRALEQFF; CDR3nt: TGCAGCGTTGAAGGGGGTAGCGGGAGGGCCCTTGAGCAGTTCTTC
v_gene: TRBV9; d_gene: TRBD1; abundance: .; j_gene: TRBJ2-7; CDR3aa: CASSAGTGYEQYF; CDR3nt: TGTGCCAGCAGCGCCGGGACAGGCTACGAGCAGTACTTC
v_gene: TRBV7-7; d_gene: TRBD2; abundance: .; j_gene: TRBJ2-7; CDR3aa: CASSPGTSGGRYEQYF; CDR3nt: TGTGCCAGCAGCCCGGGGACTAGCGGGGGGAGGTACGAGCAGTACTTC
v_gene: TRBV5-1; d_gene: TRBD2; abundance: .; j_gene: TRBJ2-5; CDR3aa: CASSKTGTPGGETQYF; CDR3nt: TGCGCCAGCAGCAAAACCGGGACCCCGGGAGGAGAGACCCAGTACTTC
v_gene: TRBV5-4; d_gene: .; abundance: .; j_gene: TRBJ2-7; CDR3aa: CASSLDRVSYEQYF; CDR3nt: TGTGCCAGCAGCTTGGACAGGGTCTCCTACGAGCAGTACTTC
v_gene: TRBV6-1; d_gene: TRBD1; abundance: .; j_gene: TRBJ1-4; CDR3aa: CASSVFPGTGNEKLFF; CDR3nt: TGTGCCAGCAGTGTCTTTCCTGGGACAGGGAATGAAAAACTGTTTTTT
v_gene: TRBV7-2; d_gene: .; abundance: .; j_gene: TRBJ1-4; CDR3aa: CASSLGPWEKLFF; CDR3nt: TGTGCCAGCAGCTTAGGGCCTTGGGAAAAACTGTTTTTT
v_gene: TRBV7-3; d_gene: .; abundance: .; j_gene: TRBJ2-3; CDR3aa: CASSPTLASTDTQYF; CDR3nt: TGTGCCAGCAGCCCTACCTTAGCTAGCACAGATACGCAGTATTTT
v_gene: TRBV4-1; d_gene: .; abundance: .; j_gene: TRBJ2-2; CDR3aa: CASSQDLLANTGELFF; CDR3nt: TGCGCCAGCAGCCAAGATCTACTAGCGAACACCGGGGAGCTGTTTTTT
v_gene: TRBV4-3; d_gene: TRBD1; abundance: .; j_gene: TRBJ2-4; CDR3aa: CASSRTGTGNDIQYF; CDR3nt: TGCGCCAGCAGCCGTACCGGGACAGGGAATGACATTCAGTACTTC
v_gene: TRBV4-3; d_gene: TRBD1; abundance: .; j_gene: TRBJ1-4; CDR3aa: CASSQATPGTGLAEKLFF; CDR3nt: TGCGCCAGCAGCCAAGCCACCCCCGGGACAGGGTTGGCTGAAAAACTGTTTTTT
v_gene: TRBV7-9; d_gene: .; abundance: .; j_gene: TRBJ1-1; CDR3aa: CASSWRGSGNTEAFF; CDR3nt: TGTGCCAGCAGCTGGCGAGGGAGCGGGAACACTGAAGCTTTCTTT
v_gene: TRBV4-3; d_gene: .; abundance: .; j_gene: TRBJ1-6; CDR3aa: CASSQDGGLTPLHF; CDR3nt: TGCGCCAGCAGCCAAGATGGAGGGCTCACACCCCTCCACTTT
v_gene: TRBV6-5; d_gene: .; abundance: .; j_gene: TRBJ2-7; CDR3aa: CASRAYRDSYEQYF; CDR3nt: TGTGCCAGCCGCGCGTACAGGGACTCCTACGAGCAGTACTTC
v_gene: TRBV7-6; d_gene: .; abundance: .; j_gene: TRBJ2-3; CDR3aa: CASSLAQSGFKDTQYF; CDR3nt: TGTGCCAGCAGCTTAGCGCAGAGCGGGTTCAAAGATACGCAGTATTTT
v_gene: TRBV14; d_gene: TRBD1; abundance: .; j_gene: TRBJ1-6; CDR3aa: CASRLDRERSPLHF; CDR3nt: TGTGCCAGCAGGCTCGACAGGGAACGGTCACCCCTCCACTTT
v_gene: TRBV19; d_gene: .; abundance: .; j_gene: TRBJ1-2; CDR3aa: CASSISPAIGYTF; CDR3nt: TGTGCCAGTAGTATTTCGCCCGCTATTGGCTACACCTTC
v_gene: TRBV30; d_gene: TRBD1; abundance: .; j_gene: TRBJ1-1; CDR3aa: CAWSVTGTGGFGTEAFF; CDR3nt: TGTGCCTGGAGTGTAACTGGGACAGGGGGCTTCGGCACTGAAGCTTTCTTT
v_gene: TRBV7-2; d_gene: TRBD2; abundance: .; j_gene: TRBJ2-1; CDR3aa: CASSLLSGRAHSQFF; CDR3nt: TGTGCCAGCAGCTTGTTAAGCGGGAGGGCCCACAGTCAGTTCTTC
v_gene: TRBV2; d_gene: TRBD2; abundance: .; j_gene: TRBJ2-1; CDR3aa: CASGGEREGDEQFF; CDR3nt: TGTGCCAGCGGGGGGGAGCGGGAGGGCGATGAGCAGTTCTTC
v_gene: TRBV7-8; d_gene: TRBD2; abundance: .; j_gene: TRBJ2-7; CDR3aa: CASSFWGGEDEQYF; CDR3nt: TGTGCCAGCAGCTTTTGGGGAGGGGAGGACGAGCAGTACTTC
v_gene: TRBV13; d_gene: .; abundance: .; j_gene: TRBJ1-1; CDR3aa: CASRLRISYTEAFF; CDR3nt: TGTGCCAGCAGATTGAGGATATCTTACACTGAAGCTTTCTTT
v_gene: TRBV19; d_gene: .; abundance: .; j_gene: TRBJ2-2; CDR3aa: CASSIFGGHTGELFF; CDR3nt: TGTGCCAGTAGTATCTTCGGGGGACACACCGGGGAGCTGTTTTTT
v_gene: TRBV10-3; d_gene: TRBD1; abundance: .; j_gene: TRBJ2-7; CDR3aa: CAISDPGTGAYEQYF; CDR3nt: TGTGCCATCAGTGACCCCGGGACAGGGGCGTACGAGCAGTACTTC
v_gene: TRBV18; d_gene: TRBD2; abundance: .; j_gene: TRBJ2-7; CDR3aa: CASSPGEGSYEQYF; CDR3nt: TGTGCCAGCTCACCAGGGGAGGGCTCCTACGAGCAGTACTTC
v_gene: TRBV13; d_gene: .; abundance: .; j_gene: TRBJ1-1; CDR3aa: CASSPTVGTEAFF; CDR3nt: TGTGCCAGCAGCCCGACAGTCGGGACTGAAGCTTTCTTT
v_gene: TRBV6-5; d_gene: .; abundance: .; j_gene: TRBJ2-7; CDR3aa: CASTDSSYEQYF; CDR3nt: TGTGCCAGCACAGACAGCTCCTACGAGCAGTACTTC
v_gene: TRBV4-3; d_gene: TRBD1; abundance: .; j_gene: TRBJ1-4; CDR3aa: CASSQGRDSLTNEKLFF; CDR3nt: TGCGCCAGCAGCCAAGGCCGGGACAGCCTAACTAATGAAAAACTGTTTTTT
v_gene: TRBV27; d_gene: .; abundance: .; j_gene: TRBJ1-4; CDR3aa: CASSLIGEAGEKLFF; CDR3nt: TGTGCCAGCAGTTTAATAGGGGAAGCGGGTGAAAAACTGTTTTTT